The clone carrying this TCR beta chain has more than one count but fewer than ten. The antigen remains undetermined. Any patient presenting with uncontrolled infection, other autoimmune disease, pregnancy or lactation was left out. Germline V gene sequence: CDR1 LNHNV, CDR2 YYDKDF (reference sequence). The germline V and J ends were trimmed by 5 bases and 1 base, with 14 bases remaining between them. The CDR3 is 15 amino acids. The sample belongs to a study of T cells in Graves' hyperthyroidism and ophthalmopathy. Study-wide findings and caveats: The model's output predicted ophthalmopathy at a median of about 6.5 months prior to onset. The blood repertoire included most of the expanded thyroid clonotypes above 0.001. From stable hyperthyroidism, ophthalmopathy was separated by a 13 V-J model.

There were TCR beta CDR3 regions amplified from RNA transcripts. HTBI primers were the set used in a first-round RT-PCR of the TCR CDR3. TCRdb processed the multiplex PCR reads anew with MiXCR; each CDR3 protein has one entry. The data hold roughly 500,000 distinct CDR3 sequences, with approximately 44% observed a single time. Input material: peripheral blood or thyroid tissue (not recorded which). This TCR was sampled from an adult woman with Graves' disease, either hyperthyroidism or ophthalmopathy (not recorded which). The chain carries TRBV15 and TRBJ1-1; D is unresolved. CDR3: CATSAARGGNTEAFF. The CDR3 DNA reads as TGTGCCACCAGCGCCGCTCGGGGAGGGAACACTGAAGCTTTCTTT.